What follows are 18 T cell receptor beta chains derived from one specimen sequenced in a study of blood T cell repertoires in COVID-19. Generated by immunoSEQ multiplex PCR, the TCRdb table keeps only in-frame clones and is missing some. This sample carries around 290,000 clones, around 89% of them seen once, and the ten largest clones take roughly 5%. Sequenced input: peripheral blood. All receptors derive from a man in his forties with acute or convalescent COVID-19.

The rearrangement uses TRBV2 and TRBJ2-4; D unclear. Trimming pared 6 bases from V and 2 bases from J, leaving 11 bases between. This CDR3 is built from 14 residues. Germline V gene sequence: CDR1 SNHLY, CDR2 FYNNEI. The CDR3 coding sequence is TGTGCCAGCAGAGACAATCCATCCAAAAACATTCAGTACTTC. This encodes CASRDNPSKNIQYF.

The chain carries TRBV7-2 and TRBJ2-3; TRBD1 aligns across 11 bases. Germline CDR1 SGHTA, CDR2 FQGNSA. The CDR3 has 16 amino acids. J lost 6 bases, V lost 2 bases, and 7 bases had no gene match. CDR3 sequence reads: CASSLQGTGGADTQYF. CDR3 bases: TGTGCCAGCAGCTTACAAGGGACAGGGGGAGCCGATACGCAGTATTTT.

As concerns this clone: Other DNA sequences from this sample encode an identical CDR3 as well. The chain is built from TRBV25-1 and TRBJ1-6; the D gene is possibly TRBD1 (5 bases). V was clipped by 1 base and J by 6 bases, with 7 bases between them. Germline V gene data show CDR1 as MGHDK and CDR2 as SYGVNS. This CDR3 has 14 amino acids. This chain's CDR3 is CASSESGFNSPLHF. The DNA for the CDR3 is TGTGCCAGCAGTGAATCAGGGTTTAATTCACCCCTCCACTTT.

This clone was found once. The CDR3 sequence: CASSLAPSGGVPDTQYF. In DNA, the CDR3 is TGTGCCAGCAGCTTAGCCCCTAGCGGGGGGGTGCCGGATACGCAGTATTTT. The rearrangement joins TRBV11-3 to TRBJ2-3, with 12 bases fitting TRBD2. The CDR3 is 17 residues long. Looked up from germline, CDR1 is SGHNT and CDR2 is YENEEA. Trimming removed 1 base from V and 6 bases from J; junction bases left unmatched: 8.

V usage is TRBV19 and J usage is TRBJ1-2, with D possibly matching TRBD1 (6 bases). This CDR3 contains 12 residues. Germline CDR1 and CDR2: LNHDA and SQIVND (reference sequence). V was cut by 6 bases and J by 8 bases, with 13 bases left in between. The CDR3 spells CASRAGVWGYTF. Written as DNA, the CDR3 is TGTGCCAGTAGGGCAGGGGTTTGGGGCTACACCTTC.

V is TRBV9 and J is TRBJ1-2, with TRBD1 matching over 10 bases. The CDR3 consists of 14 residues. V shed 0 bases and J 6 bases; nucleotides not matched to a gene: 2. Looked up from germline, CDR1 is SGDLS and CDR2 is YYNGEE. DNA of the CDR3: TGTGCCAGCAGCGTAGACGGGACAGGGGATGGCTACACCTTC. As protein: CASSVDGTGDGYTF.

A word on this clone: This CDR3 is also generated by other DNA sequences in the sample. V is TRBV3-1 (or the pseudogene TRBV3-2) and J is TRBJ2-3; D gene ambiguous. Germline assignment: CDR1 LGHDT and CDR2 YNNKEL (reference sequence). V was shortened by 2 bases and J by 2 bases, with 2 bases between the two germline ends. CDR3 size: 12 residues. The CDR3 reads CASSQLTDTQYF. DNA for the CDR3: TGTGCCAGCAGCCAACTCACAGATACGCAGTATTTT.

The DNA for the CDR3 is TGTGCCACCAGTGATCCGGGACTAGCGGGGAAATACAATGAGCAGTTCTTC. This sequence encodes CATSDPGLAGKYNEQFF. V is TRBV24-1 and J is TRBJ2-1; 13 bases are a match to TRBD2. The CDR3 is 17 amino acids. Germline V gives CDR1 KGHDR, CDR2 SFDVKD. The ends lost 3 bases at V and 4 bases at J; junction bases unmatched: 5.

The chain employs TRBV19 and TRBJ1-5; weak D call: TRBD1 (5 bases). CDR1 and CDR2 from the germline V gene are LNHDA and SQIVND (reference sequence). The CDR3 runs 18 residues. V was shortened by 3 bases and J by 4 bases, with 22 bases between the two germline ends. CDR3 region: CASSMAPYRPIWNQPQHF. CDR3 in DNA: TGTGCCAGTAGTATGGCCCCTTACAGGCCGATCTGGAATCAGCCCCAGCATTTT.

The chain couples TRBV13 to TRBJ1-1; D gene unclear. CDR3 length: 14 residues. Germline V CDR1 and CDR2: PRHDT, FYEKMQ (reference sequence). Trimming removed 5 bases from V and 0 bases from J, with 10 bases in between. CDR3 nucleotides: TGTGCCAGCAGCACTACACCGCTGAACACTGAAGCTTTCTTT. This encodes CASSTTPLNTEAFF.

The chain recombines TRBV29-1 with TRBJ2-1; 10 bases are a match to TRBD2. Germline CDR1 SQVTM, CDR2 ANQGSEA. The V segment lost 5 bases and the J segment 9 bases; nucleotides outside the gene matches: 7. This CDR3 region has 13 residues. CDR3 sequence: CSVPLAGVSEQFF. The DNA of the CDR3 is TGCAGCGTTCCGCTAGCGGGGGTCAGTGAGCAGTTCTTC.

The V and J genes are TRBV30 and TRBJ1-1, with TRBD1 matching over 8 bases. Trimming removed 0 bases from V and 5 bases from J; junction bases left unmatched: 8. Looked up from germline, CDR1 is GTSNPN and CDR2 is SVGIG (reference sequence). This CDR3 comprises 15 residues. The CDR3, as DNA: TGTGCCTGGAGTGTACGGGGGACAGGACGAACTGAAGCTTTCTTT. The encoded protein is CAWSVRGTGRTEAFF.

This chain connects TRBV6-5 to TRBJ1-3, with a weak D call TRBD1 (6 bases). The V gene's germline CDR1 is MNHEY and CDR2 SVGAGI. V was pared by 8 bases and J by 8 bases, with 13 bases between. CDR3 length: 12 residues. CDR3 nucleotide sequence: TGTGCCAGCGTAGGGGGGGGTCACACCATATATTTT. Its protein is CASVGGGHTIYF.

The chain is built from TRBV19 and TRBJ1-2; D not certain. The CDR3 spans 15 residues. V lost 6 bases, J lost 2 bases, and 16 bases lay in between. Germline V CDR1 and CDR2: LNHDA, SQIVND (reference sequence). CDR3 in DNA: TGTGCCAGTAGCATCGGTGAGGTGGCGAACTATGGCTACACCTTC. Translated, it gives CASSIGEVANYGYTF.

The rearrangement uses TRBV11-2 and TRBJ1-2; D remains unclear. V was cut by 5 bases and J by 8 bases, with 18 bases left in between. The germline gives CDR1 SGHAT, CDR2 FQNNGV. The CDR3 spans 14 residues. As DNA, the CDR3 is TGTGCCAGCAGCCCAATTATAGCCTCGGTGGGCTACACCTTC. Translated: CASSPIIASVGYTF. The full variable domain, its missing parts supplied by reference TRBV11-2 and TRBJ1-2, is EAGVAQSPRYKIIEKRQSVAFWCNPISGHATLYWYQQILGQGPKLLIQFQNNGVVDDSQLPKDRFSAERLKGVDSTLKIQPAKLEDSAVYLCASSPIIASVGYTFGSGTRLTVV.

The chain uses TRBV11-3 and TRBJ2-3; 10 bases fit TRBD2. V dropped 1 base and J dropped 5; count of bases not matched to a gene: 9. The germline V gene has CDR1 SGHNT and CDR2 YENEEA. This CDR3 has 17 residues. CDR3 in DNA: TGTGCCAGCAGCTTAGGAAATAGCGGGGGGTACCTAGATACGCAGTATTTT. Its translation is CASSLGNSGGYLDTQYF.

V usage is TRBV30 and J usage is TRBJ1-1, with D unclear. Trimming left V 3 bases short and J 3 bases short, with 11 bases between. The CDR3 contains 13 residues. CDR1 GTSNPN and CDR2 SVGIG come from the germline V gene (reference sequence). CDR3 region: CAWRRGRDTEAFF. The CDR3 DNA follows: TGTGCCTGGAGGCGAGGCCGAGACACTGAAGCTTTCTTT.

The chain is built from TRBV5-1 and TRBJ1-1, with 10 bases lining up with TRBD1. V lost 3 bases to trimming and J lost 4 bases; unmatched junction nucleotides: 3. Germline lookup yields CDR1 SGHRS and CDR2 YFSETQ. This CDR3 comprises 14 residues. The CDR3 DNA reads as TGCGCCAGCAGCTCGGACAGGGGGATCACTGAAGCTTTCTTT. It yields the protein CASSSDRGITEAFF.